This T cell receptor (beta chain) derives from a study of post-analysis software for immune sequencing data. Study overall: Secondary progressive, relapsing-remitting and progressive-relapsing multiple sclerosis were among the included disease courses.

Turning to this clonotype: Its antigen is as yet unknown. The junction shows a germline mismatch at one end, possibly a read error.

The study, taken as a whole, reports: Patients carried roughly five TRBV segments more frequently than controls did, and TRBV5-6, TRBV5-1 and TRBV20-1 were among them. For normalized Chao1 diversity, multiple sclerosis patients scored significantly lower than controls did.

CDR1 and CDR2 from the germline V gene are SGHVS and FNYEAQ. The CDR3 length is 16 residues. Carried by the TCR beta cDNA libraries were unique molecular identifiers. TCRdb re-called the PCR reads with MiXCR, one entry per CDR3 protein. The table shows approximately 730,000 distinct CDR3 sequences, with roughly 27% occurring only once. The rearrangement uses TRBV7-6 and TRBJ2-1; 7 bases fit TRBD2. The TCR originated in a girl under 18 with multiple sclerosis. Sequencing used blood. The CDR3 sequence: CASSWGGQGAANEQFF. The CDR3 coding sequence is TGTGCCAGTAGCTGGGGGGGTCAGGGCGCGGCTAATGAGCAGTTCTTC.